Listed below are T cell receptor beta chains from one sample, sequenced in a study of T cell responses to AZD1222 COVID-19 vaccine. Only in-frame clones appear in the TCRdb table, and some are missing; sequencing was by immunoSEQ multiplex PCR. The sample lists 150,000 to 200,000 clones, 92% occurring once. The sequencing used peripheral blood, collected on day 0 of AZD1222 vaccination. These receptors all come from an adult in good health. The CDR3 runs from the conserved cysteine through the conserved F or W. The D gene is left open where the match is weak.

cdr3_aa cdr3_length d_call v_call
CAAQPVGAPTEAFF 14 - TRBV5-4
CASSSGTATNEKLFF 15 TRBD1 TRBV5-4
CASSLWGLNYGYTF 14 - TRBV7-2
CASSLETRTDTQYF 14 - TRBV3-1/TRBV3-2
CASNFSPRGEQYF 13 - TRBV6-5
CSASGRVDNEQFF 13 - TRBV20-1
CASSLSSYNEQFF 13 - TRBV7-3
CASSLGRAEKLFF 13 - TRBV3-1/TRBV3-2
CASSKGGDTDTQYF 14 - TRBV9
CASSQGHGKALTYEQYF 17 - TRBV14
CATSDFGGDTQYF 13 - TRBV24-1
CATSQGGTGELFF 13 - TRBV24-1
CASSSRSGGPTGELFF 16 - TRBV7-3
CASSTGQLYEQYF 13 TRBD1 TRBV6-5
CASSIRQTNEQFF 13 - TRBV19
CASTQGTGGNSPLHF 15 TRBD1 TRBV3-1/TRBV3-2
CAISESNPRAETQYF 15 - TRBV10-3
CASSGGDPNTEAFF 14 - TRBV18
CASSWTVTYEQYF 13 - TRBV5-1